This T cell receptor beta chain was documented in a study of T-cell memory formation after mild COVID-19. Note on this clonotype: The antigen is unknown.

Germline V CDR1 and CDR2: LGHNA, YSLEER. The V and J ends lost 1 base and 0 bases respectively, with 16 bases between them. The CDR3 consists of 19 residues. Study-wide results and caveats: Day 15 to 85 contractors were CD4/CD8 balanced; later expanders leaned CD4+.

UMIs and sample barcodes were carried by the TCR alpha and TCR beta cDNA libraries that 5'RACE produced using constant-segment primers. TCRdb re-called the 5' RACE reads with MiXCR, one entry per CDR3 protein. The data hold just over 300,000 distinct CDR3 sequences, with roughly a fifth observed a single time. Specimen: PBMCs or a T cell subset sorted from them (not recorded which). The TCR originated in a man younger than 30 who had mild COVID-19 (a few samples of this study predate the infection). Cell type and time point are not known. This chain uses TRBV4-3 with TRBJ2-6, with D perhaps matching TRBD2 (5 bases). The chain's CDR3 is CASSQVRVDGSSGANVLTF. DNA for the CDR3: TGCGCCAGCAGCCAAGTGAGGGTGGATGGCAGCTCTGGGGCCAACGTCCTGACTTTC.